These T cell receptor beta chains were read from a single sample in a study of cytomegalovirus exposure and HLA in healthy donors. Assay used: immunoSEQ multiplex PCR; TCRdb lists only in-frame clones, some missing. Of 75,000 to 90,000 clones in the sample, approximately 72% are singletons; the top ten hold 11%. Sequencing was carried out using PBMCs. The receptor source for this set is a woman aged 40 to 50 in good health and CMV-seropositive. Both conserved end residues are part of each CDR3. The order of the fields is J gene, V gene, CDR3 protein.

>TRBJ1-1|TRBV5-1
CASSSGRTEAFF
>TRBJ2-3|TRBV30
CAWSAWTSGGELTDTQYF
>TRBJ2-3|TRBV5-1
CASSEGTSGYTDTQYF
>TRBJ1-2|TRBV6-5
CASSYSAGYGYTF
>TRBJ1-6|TRBV2
CASSARLSSPLHF
>TRBJ2-2|TRBV19
CASSPAVEDGELFF
>TRBJ1-5|TRBV15
CATSEVINQPQHF
>TRBJ2-3|TRBV6-5
CASSYWAGGPDTQYF
>TRBJ1-1|TRBV9
CASSVDYWDSPNTEAFF
>TRBJ1-5|TRBV30
CAWGTGSNQPQHF
>TRBJ1-1|TRBV28
CASRPGQNTEAFF
>TRBJ2-7|TRBV5-1
CASSFRSGTPGSYEQYF
>TRBJ1-1|TRBV5-1
CASSLGPTGANTEAFF
>TRBJ1-2|TRBV5-4
CASSLGSTGYGYTF
>TRBJ2-1|TRBV7-2
CASSPRTGPRYNEQFF
>TRBJ2-1|TRBV7-9
CASTSGSHWGEQFF
>TRBJ1-2|TRBV7-2
CASSAGGSGSNYGYTF
>TRBJ1-2|TRBV27
CASSLGGNYGYTF
>TRBJ1-1|TRBV19
CASSILTGGNTEAFF
>TRBJ1-1|TRBV28
CATREGNRNTEAFF
>TRBJ1-4|TRBV18
CASSQNGGTNEKLFF
>TRBJ1-5|TRBV9
CASSAGTGSYNQPQHF
>TRBJ2-5|TRBV10-3
CAISEGTSIQETQYF
>TRBJ1-2|TRBV6-1
CASNVRDNYGYPF
>TRBJ2-1|TRBV28
CAISQGGGNNEQFF
>TRBJ2-7|TRBV6-5
CASSYSTTGLLEQYF
>TRBJ1-5|TRBV23-1
CASSQSQQPQHF
>TRBJ2-7|TRBV19
CASSIDKYRGGYEQYF
>TRBJ2-7|TRBV7-2
CASSLLGVGYEQYF
>TRBJ1-2|TRBV5-6
CASSWGPQGSYGYTF
>TRBJ2-2|TRBV6-5
CASSYTGQYTGELFF
>TRBJ1-4|TRBV15
CATSRDRGPGYNEKLFF
>TRBJ2-7|TRBV29-1
CSVDPGTGTDEQYF
>TRBJ2-1|TRBV7-9
CAKVALAGVYYNEQFF
>TRBJ2-3|TRBV5-1
CASSLAPGGTDTQYF
>TRBJ2-3|TRBV5-1
CASSLSGSTDTQYF
>TRBJ2-7|TRBV6-1
CASSEATSGRGVYEQYF
>TRBJ2-5|TRBV19
CASTQSTGRRETQYF
>TRBJ1-5|TRBV7-8
CASSPMTGRMGQPQHF
>TRBJ2-2|TRBV5-4
CASSPRTGRRTISGELFF
>TRBJ2-7|TRBV7-2
CASSWRTDYEQYF
>TRBJ2-5|TRBV4-2
CASSQDYSLETQYF
>TRBJ1-1|TRBV7-9
CASSLGSSIGGTEAFF
>TRBJ2-3|TRBV5-4
CASSVDRTTDTQYF
>TRBJ2-2|TRBV9
CASSVAGTSGTGELFF
>TRBJ2-2|TRBV7-2
CASSLARLAGGSGELFF
>TRBJ1-1|TRBV18
CASSRFQGIMNTEAFF
>TRBJ1-1|TRBV5-4
CASSSTGFGMNTEAFF
>TRBJ1-1|TRBV7-8
CASSLVPGYTEAFF
>TRBJ2-3|TRBV2
CASSDWPTQYF
>TRBJ1-2|TRBV9
CASSVGDRGVSGYTF
>TRBJ2-5|TRBV5-1
CASSLGGSSQETQYF
>TRBJ2-1|TRBV27
CASRGLDRAAYNEQFF
>TRBJ1-1|TRBV18
CASSLEGNTEAFF
>TRBJ1-6|TRBV11-1
CASSPRGRLDSPLHF
>TRBJ2-3|TRBV29-1
CSVDWASTDTQYF
>TRBJ2-7|TRBV7-9
CASSPSGGLASYEQYF
>TRBJ1-5|TRBV5-3
CARSDKAGTGINQPQHF
>TRBJ1-1|TRBV9
CASSPEGRVNTEAFF